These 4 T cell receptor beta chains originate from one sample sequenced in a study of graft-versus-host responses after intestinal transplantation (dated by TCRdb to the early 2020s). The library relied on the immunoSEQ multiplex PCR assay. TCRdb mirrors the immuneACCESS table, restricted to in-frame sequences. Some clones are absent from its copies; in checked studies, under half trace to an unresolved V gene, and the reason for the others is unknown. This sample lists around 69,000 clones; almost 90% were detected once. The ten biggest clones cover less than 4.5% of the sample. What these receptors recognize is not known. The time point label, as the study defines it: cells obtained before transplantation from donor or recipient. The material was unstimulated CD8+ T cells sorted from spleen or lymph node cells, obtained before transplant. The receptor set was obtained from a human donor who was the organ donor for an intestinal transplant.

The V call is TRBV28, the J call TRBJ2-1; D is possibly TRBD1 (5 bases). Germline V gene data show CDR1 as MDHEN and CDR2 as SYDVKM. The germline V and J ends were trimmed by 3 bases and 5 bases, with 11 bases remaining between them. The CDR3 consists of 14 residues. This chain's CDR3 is CASSFSREHNEQFF. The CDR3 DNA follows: TGTGCCAGCAGTTTCAGCAGGGAACACAATGAGCAGTTCTTC.

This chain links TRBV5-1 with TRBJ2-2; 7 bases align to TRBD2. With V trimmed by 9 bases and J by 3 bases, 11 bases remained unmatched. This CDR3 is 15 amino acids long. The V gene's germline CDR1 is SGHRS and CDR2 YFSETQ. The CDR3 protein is CAIFMGGVYTGELFF. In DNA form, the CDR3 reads TGCGCCATTTTTATGGGGGGGGTTTACACCGGGGAGCTGTTTTTT.

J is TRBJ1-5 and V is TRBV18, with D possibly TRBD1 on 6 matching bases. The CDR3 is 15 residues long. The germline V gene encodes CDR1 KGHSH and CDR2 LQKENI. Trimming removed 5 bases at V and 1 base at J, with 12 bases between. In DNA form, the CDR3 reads TGTGCCAGCTCAAGGGACGGACAGAGCAATCAGCCCCAGCATTTT. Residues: CASSRDGQSNQPQHF.

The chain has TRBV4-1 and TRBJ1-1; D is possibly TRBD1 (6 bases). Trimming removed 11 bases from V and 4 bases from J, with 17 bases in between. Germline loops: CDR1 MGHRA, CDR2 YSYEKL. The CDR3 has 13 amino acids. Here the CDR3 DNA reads TGCGCCGCGGGGGCGATCGTATCCACTGAAGCTTTCTTT. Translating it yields CAAGAIVSTEAFF.